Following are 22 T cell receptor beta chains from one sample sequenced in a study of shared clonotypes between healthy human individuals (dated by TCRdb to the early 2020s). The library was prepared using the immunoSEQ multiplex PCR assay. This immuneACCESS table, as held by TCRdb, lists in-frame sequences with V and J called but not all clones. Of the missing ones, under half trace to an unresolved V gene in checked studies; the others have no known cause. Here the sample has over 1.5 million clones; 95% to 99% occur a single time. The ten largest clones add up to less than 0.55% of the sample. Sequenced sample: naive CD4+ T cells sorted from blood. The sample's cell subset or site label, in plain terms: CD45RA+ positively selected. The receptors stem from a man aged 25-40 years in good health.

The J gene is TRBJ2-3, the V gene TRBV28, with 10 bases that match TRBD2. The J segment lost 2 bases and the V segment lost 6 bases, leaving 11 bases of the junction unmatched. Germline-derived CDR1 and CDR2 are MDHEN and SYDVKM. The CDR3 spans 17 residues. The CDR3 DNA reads TGTGCCAGCAGGGCCGGACTAGCGGAGAAATTCACAGATACGCAGTATTTT. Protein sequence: CASRAGLAEKFTDTQYF. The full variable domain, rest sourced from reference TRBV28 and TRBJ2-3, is DVKVTQSSRYLVKRTGEKVFLECVQDMDHENMFWYRQDPGLGLRLIYFSYDVKMKEKGDIPEGYSVSREKKERFSLILESASTNQTSMYLCASRAGLAEKFTDTQYFGPGTRLTVL.

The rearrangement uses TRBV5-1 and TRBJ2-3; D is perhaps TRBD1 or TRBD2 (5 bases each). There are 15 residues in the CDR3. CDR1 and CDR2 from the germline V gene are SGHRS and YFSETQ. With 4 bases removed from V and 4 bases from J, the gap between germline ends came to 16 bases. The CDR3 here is CASSAGTEEADTQYF. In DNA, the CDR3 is TGCGCCAGCAGCGCTGGGACCGAAGAGGCAGATACGCAGTATTTT.

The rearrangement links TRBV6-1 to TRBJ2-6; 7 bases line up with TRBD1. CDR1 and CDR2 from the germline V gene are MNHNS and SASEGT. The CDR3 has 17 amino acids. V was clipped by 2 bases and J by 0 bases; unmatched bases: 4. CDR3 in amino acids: CASSERDSSSGANVLTF. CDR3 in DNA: TGTGCCAGCAGTGAACGGGACAGCAGCTCTGGGGCCAACGTCCTGACTTTC.

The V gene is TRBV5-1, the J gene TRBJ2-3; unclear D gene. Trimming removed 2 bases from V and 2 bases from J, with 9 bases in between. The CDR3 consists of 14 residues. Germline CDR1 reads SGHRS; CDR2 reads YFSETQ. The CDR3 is CASSFRQHTDTQYF. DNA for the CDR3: TGCGCCAGCAGCTTTCGGCAGCACACAGATACGCAGTATTTT.

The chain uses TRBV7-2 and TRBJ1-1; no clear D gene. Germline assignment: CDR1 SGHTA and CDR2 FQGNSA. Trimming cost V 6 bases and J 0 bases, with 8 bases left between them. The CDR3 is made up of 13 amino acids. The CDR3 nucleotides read TGTGCCAGCAGGGACCGAGTGAACACTGAAGCTTTCTTT. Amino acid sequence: CASRDRVNTEAFF.

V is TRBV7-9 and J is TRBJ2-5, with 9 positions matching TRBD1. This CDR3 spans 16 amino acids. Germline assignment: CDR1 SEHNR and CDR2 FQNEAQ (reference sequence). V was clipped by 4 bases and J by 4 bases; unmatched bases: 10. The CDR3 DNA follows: TGTGCCAGCAGCTCATACCGGGACAGGGAGGCAGAGACCCAGTACTTC. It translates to CASSSYRDREAETQYF.

The CDR3 DNA sequence: TGTGCCAGTAGTAGGGACAAGCTAAATGGCTACACCTTC. As protein: CASSRDKLNGYTF. The chain couples TRBV19 to TRBJ1-2, with D possibly TRBD1 on 6 matching bases. Germline loops: CDR1 LNHDA, CDR2 SQIVND (reference sequence). CDR3 size: 13 residues. Trimming cost V 4 bases and J 6 bases, with 12 bases left between them.

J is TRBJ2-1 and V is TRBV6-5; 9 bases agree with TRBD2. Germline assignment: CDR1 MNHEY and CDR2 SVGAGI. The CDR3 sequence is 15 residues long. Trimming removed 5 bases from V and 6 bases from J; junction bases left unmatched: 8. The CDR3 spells CASSAVAGARNEQFF. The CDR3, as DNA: TGTGCCAGCAGTGCCGTAGCGGGAGCCCGCAATGAGCAGTTCTTC.

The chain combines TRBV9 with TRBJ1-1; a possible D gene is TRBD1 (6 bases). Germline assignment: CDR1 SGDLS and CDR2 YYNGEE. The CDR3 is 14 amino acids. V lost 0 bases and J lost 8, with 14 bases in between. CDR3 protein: CASSVGDTFTEAFF. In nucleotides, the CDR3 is TGTGCCAGCAGCGTAGGGGACACATTCACCGAAGCTTTCTTT.

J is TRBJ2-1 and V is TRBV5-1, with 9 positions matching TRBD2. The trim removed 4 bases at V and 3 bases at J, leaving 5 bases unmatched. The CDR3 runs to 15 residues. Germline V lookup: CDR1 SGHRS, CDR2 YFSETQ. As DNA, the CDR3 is TGCGCCAGCAGCGTTAGCGGGGGAAACTACAATGAGCAGTTCTTC. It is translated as CASSVSGGNYNEQFF. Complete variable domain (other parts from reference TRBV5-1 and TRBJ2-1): KAGVTQTPRYLIKTRGQQVTLSCSPISGHRSVSWYQQTPGQGLQFLFEYFSETQRNKGNFPGRFSGRQFSNSRSEMNVSTLELGDSALYLCASSVSGGNYNEQFFGPGTRLTVL.

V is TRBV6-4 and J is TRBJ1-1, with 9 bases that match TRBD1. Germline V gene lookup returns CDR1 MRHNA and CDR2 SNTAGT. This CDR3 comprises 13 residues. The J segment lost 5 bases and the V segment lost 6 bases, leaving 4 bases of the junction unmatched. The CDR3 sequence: CASRGTGITEAFF. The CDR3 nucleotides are TGTGCCAGCAGAGGGACAGGGATAACTGAAGCTTTCTTT.

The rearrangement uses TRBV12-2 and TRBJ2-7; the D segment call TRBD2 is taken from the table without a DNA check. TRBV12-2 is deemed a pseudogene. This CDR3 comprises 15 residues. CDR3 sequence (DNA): TGTGCAAGTCGCCTGAAACCAGACCGGGAAGGGGAGCAGTACTTC. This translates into CASRLKPDREGEQYF.

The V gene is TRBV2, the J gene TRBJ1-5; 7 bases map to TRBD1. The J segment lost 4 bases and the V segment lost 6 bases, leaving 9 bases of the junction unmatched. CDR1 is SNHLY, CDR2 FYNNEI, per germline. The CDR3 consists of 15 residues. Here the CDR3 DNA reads TGTGCCAGCAGCGATACCGGGACAGTAAATCAGCCCCAGCATTTT. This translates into CASSDTGTVNQPQHF.

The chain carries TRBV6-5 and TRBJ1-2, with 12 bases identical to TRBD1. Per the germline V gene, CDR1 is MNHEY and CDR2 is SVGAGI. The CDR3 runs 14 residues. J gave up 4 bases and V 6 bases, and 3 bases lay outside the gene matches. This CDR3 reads CASSGTGGGYGYTF. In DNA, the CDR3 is TGTGCCAGCAGCGGGACAGGGGGCGGCTATGGCTACACCTTC.

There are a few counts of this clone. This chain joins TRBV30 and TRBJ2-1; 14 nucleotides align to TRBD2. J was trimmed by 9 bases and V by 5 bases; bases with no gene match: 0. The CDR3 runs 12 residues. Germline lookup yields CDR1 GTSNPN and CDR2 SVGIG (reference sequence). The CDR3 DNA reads TGTGCCTGGGGACTAGCGGGAGGTGAGCAGTTCTTC. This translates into CAWGLAGGEQFF.

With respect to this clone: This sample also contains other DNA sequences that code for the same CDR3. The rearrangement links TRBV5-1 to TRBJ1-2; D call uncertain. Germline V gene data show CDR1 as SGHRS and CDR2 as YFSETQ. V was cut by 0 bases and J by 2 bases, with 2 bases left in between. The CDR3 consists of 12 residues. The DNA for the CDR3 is TGCGCCAGCAGCTTGGGGAACTATGGCTACACCTTC. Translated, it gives CASSLGNYGYTF.

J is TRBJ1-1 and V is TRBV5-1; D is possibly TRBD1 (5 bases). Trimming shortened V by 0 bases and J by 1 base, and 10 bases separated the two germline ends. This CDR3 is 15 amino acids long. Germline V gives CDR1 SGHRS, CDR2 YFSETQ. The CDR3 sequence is CASSLAGASNTEAFF. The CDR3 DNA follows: TGCGCCAGCAGCTTGGCCGGGGCCTCGAACACTGAAGCTTTCTTT.

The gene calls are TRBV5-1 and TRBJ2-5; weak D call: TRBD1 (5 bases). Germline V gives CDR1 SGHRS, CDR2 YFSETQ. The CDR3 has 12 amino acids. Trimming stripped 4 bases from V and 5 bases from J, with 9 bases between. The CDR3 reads CASSIRAETQYF. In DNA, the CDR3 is TGCGCCAGCAGCATCAGGGCGGAGACCCAGTACTTC.

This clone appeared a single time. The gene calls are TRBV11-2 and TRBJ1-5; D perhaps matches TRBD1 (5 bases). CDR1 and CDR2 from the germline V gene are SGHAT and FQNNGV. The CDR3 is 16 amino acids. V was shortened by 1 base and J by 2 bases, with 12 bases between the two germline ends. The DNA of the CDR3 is TGTGCCAGCAGCTTAGGAACAGGTTTAGGCAATCAGCCCCAGCATTTT. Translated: CASSLGTGLGNQPQHF.

The DNA of the CDR3 is TGCGCCAGCAGCCACGGCCGGGGACTAGCGGGTTCCAATGAGCAGTTCTTC. It is translated as CASSHGRGLAGSNEQFF. The rearrangement links TRBV4-3 to TRBJ2-1, with 12 bases that match TRBD2. The trim removed 3 bases at V and 6 bases at J, leaving 9 bases unmatched. Germline V lookup: CDR1 LGHNA, CDR2 YSLEER. CDR3 length: 17 amino acids.

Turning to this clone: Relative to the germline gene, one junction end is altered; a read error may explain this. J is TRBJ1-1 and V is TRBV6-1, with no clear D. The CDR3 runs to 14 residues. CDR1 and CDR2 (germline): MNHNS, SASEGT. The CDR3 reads CAISEPGDGTEAFF. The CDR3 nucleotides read TGTGCCATCAGTGAACCCGGGGATGGCACTGAAGCTTTCTTT.

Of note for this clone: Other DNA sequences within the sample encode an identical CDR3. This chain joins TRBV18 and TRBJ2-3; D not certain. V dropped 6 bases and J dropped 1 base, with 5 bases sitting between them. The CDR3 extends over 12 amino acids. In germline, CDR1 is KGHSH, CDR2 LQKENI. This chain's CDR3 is CASSPRTDTQYF. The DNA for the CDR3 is TGTGCCAGCTCGCCCCGCACAGATACGCAGTATTTT.